Listed below are T cell receptor beta chains from one sample, sequenced in a study of CD8 T cells in ankylosing spondylitis. One entry per CDR3 protein, called by TCRdb with MiXCR from the 5' RACE reads. Among some 240,000 distinct CDR3 sequences listed, more than 20% were seen once. The sequenced sample was blood, either unsorted or a sorted T cell fraction (not recorded which). The receptors stem from a male donor with ankylosing spondylitis or in good health (not recorded which). CDR3s include the opening cysteine and the closing phenylalanine or tryptophan. The order of the fields is V gene, CDR3 protein.

v_call: TRBV20-1; cdr3_aa: CSARWTSGGFSTDTQYF
v_call: TRBV20-1; cdr3_aa: CSAPKDRADHEQFF
v_call: TRBV7-7; cdr3_aa: CASSLVTRGGPDEQFF
v_call: TRBV20-1; cdr3_aa: CSARVSSYEQYF
v_call: TRBV12-3/TRBV12-4; cdr3_aa: CASSYRDYGYTF
v_call: TRBV9; cdr3_aa: CASSVRPDGGGELFF
v_call: TRBV12-3/TRBV12-4; cdr3_aa: CASSSTGFKEKLFF
v_call: TRBV5-1; cdr3_aa: CASSFLGLAGPNTGELFF
v_call: TRBV20-1; cdr3_aa: CSARLIRGQETQYF
v_call: TRBV4-2; cdr3_aa: CASSQAPWSYNEQFF
v_call: TRBV7-3; cdr3_aa: CASASSGGTSYEQYF
v_call: TRBV7-2; cdr3_aa: CASNPAPTYNEQFF
v_call: TRBV7-2; cdr3_aa: CASSVTRVEETQYF
v_call: TRBV20-1; cdr3_aa: CSARDSVLGGSTQYF
v_call: TRBV6-1; cdr3_aa: CASSTIGSTPYNEQFF
v_call: TRBV20-1; cdr3_aa: CRDPDTQYF
v_call: TRBV12-3/TRBV12-4; cdr3_aa: CASSFFGGGSEAFF
v_call: TRBV12-3/TRBV12-4; cdr3_aa: CASSPLRGETQYF